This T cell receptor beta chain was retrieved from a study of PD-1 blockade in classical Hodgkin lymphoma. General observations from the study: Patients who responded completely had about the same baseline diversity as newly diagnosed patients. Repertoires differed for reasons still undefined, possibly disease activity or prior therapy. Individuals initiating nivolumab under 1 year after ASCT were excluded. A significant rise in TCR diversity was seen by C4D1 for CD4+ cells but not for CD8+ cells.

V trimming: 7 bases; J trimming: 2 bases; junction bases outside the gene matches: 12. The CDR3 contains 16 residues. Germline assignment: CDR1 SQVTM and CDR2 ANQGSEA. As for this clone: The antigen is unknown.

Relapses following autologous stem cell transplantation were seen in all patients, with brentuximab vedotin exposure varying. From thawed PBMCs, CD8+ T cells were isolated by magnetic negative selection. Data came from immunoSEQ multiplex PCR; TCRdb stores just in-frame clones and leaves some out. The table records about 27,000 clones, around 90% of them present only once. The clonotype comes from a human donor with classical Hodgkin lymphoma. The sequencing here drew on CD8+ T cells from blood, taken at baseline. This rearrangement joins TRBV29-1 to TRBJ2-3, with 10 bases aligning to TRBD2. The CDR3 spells CSAMRTSGSSTDTQYF. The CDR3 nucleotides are TGCAGCGCGATGCGGACTAGCGGATCCTCCACAGATACGCAGTATTTT.